What follows describes a single TCR beta chain. CDR1 KGHSH and CDR2 LQKENI come from the germline V gene. The CDR3 spans 16 residues. V trimming: 1 base; J trimming: 5 bases; junction bases outside the gene matches: 10. In the original workflow: Reference gene primer amplification gave estimated nucleated cell counts. TCRdb's table, derived via immunoSEQ multiplex PCR, lists solely in-frame clones and lacks some. V, J and clone size are those of that table, while D and trimming were read from the DNA. This sample has under 300,000 clones, with 89% found just once. These data come from a study of blood T cell repertoires in COVID-19. Study-wide background: Some COVID-19 samples were acute and others convalescent; all came from the United States, Italy and Spain. T cells, B-cell-depleted T cells, or PBMCs supplied cDNA or gDNA.

V gene TRBV18 combines with J gene TRBJ2-5, with 7 nucleotides matching TRBD1. This sequence was found in a woman between 35 and 50 years old who had recovered from COVID-19. The sample consisted of peripheral blood. CDR3: CASSPRQGSWGETQYF. CDR3 bases: TGTGCCAGCTCACCACGACAGGGTTCATGGGGGGAGACCCAGTACTTC.